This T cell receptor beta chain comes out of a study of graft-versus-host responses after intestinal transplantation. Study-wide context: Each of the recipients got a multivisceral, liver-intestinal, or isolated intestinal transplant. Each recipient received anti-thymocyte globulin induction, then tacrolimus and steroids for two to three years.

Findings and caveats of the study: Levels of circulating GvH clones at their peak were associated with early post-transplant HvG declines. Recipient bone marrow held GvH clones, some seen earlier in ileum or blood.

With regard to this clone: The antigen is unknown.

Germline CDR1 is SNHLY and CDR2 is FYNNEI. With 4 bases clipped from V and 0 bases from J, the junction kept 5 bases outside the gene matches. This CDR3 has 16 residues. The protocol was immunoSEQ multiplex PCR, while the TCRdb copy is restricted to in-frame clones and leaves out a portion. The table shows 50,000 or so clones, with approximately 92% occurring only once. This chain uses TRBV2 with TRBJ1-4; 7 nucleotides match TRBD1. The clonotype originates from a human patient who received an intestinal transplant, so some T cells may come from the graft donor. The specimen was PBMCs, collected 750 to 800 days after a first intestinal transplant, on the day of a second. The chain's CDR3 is CASSATGVTTNEKLFF. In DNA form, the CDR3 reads TGTGCCAGCAGTGCTACAGGGGTTACAACTAATGAAAAACTGTTTTTT. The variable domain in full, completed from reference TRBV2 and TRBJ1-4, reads EPEVTQTPSHQVTQMGQEVILRCVPISNHLYFYWYRQILGQKVEFLVSFYNNEISEKSEIFDDQFSVERPDGSNFTLKIRSTKLEDSAMYFCASSATGVTTNEKLFFGSGTQLSVL.